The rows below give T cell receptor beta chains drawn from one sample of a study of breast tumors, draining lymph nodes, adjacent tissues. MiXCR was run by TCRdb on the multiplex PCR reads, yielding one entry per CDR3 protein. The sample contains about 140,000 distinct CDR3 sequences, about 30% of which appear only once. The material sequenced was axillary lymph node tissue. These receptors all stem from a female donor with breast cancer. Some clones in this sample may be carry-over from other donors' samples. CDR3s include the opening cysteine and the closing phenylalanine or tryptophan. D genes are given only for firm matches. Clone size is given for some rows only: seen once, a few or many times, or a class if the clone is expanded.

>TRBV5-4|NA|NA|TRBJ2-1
TGTGCCAGCAGCTTAGACAAGGAGCAGTTCTTC
CASSLDKEQFF
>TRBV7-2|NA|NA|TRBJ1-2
TGTGCCAGCGCGTCCTTTAACTATGGCTACATCTTC
CASASFNYGYIF
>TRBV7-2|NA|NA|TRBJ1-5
TGTGCCAGCAGCTTAGGGGGTCCCCCGTACCAAGAGACCCAGCATTTT
CASSLGGPPYQETQHF
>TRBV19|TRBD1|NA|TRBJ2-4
TGTGCCAGTAGTAATACCGGGACAGGGTCGAACATTCAGTACTTC
CASSNTGTGSNIQYF
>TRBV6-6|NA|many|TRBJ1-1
TGTGCCAGCAGCGACGGGGGTGGAGGAGCCAACACTGAAGCTTTCTTT
CASSDGGGGANTEAFF
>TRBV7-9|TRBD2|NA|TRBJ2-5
TGTGCCACTCAGGGCGGGGGGGCCGTGGAGACCCAGTACTTC
CATQGGGAVETQYF
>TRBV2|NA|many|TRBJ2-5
TGTGCCAGCAGTGAAGGCCGGGGGTTTGAGACCCAGTACTTC
CASSEGRGFETQYF
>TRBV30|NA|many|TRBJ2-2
TGTGCCTGGATTGGACAGTCTGCCGGGGAGCTGTTTTTT
CAWIGQSAGELFF
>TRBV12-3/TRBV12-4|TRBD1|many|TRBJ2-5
TGTGCCAGCAGTCCTAACAGGGGGCAAGAGACCCAGTACTTC
CASSPNRGQETQYF
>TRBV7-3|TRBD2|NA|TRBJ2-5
TGTGCCAGCAGCTTAATGACTAGCGGGGGGGCCGAGACCCAGTACTTC
CASSLMTSGGAETQYF
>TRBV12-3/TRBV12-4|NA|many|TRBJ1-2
TGTGCCAGCAGTTCAGACCTCTATGGCTACACCTTC
CASSSDLYGYTF
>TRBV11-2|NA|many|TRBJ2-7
TGTGCCAGCAGCTCCCCATCGGACTCGCGGGGCTCCTACGAGCAGTACTTC
CASSSPSDSRGSYEQYF
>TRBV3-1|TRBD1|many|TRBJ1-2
TGTGCCAGCAGCCAAATGGGACAGGGGCAGGGTGGCTACACCTTC
CASSQMGQGQGGYTF
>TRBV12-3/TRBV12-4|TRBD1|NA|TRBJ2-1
TGTGCCAGCAGACAGGGACAGAGTTCCGCCGCCTCCTACAATGAGCAGTTCTTC
CASRQGQSSAASYNEQFF
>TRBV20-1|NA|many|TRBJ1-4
TGCAGTGCCCAAGAGCCGGGTCATAATGAAAAACTGTTTTTT
CSAQEPGHNEKLFF
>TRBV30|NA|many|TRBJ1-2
TGTGCCTGGAGTGTAGTTTTCGGGGAACATGGCTACACCTTC
CAWSVVFGEHGYTF
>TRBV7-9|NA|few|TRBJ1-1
TGTGCCAGCAGCCCACTAACAGACTACACTGAAGCTTTCTTT
CASSPLTDYTEAFF
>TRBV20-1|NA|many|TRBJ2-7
TGCAGTGCTAGAGATTGGAGGGGGCAGGGGGGAAGCTACGAGCAGTACTTC
CSARDWRGQGGSYEQYF
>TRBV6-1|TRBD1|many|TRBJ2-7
TGTGCCAGCAGCGTGGACAGGCAACTCTACGAGCAGTACTTC
CASSVDRQLYEQYF
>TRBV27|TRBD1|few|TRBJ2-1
TGTGCCAGCAGTTTACCCTCGTCCGCAGGGGGCTTCAATGAGCAGTTCTTC
CASSLPSSAGGFNEQFF